The 21 T cell receptor beta chains below were found in one sample sequenced in a study of shared clonotypes between healthy human individuals. Assay: immunoSEQ multiplex PCR; the TCRdb copy retains only in-frame clones and omits some. The data show about 2.2 million clones, roughly 93% seen once. Naivety among CD8 cells was defined by CD45RO negativity and positive CCR7 selection, thereby excluding terminally differentiated effector memory CD45RA+ cells. Sequencing was carried out using naive CD8+ T cells from PBMCs. These receptors all stem from a man younger than 30 in good health. Some clones in this sample may be carry-over from other donors' samples.

J is TRBJ2-2 and V is TRBV5-6; D is perhaps TRBD2 (6 bases). The germline V and J ends were trimmed by 1 base and 6 bases, with 16 bases remaining between them. Germline assignment: CDR1 SGHDT and CDR2 YYEEEE. CDR3 length: 16 residues. The DNA for the CDR3 is TGTGCCAGCAGCTTGATCGGGACTTTCATCGCCGGGGAGCTGTTTTTT. Translated, it gives CASSLIGTFIAGELFF.

The gene calls are TRBV5-4 and TRBJ1-2; D is perhaps TRBD1 (6 bases). Per germline, CDR1 SGHNT and CDR2 YYREEE (reference sequence). This CDR3 is 14 amino acids long. Deletions cut 0 bases from V and 4 bases from J, with 10 bases between. CDR3 region: CASSLGTVSYGYTF. The CDR3 DNA is TGTGCCAGCAGCTTGGGGACAGTTTCCTATGGCTACACCTTC.

The chain uses TRBV11-2 and TRBJ2-5; a possible D gene is TRBD1 (6 bases). The CDR3 covers 15 residues. The germline V gene encodes CDR1 SGHAT and CDR2 FQNNGV. The V gene lost 5 bases and the J gene lost 1 base, with 14 bases spanning the gap. This CDR3 reads CASSQWGHPQETQYF. DNA of the CDR3: TGTGCCAGCAGCCAGTGGGGACATCCCCAAGAGACCCAGTACTTC.

Note on this clone: This sample includes further DNA sequences coding for the same CDR3. The V gene is TRBV25-1, the J gene TRBJ2-7; the D is unclear. The V and J ends lost 6 bases and 3 bases respectively, with 6 bases between them. CDR3 size: 11 residues. Germline lookup yields CDR1 MGHDK and CDR2 SYGVNS. CDR3 sequence reads: CASSAHYEQYF. The DNA for the CDR3 is TGTGCCAGCAGCGCCCACTACGAGCAGTACTTC.

The V and J genes are TRBV4-2 and TRBJ2-5; 7 bases are a match to TRBD1. With 4 bases clipped from V and 4 bases from J, the junction kept 9 bases outside the gene matches. The CDR3 is made up of 15 amino acids. Per the germline V gene, CDR1 is LGHNA and CDR2 is YNFKEQ. In DNA form, the CDR3 reads TGTGCCAGCAGCCTCAATACAGGGGTAATAGAGACCCAGTACTTC. Its translation: CASSLNTGVIETQYF.

The chain has TRBV6-1 and TRBJ2-2, with D maybe TRBD2 (5 bases). V shed 0 bases and J shed 6 bases, with 11 bases lying between them. Germline V gene sequence: CDR1 MNHNS, CDR2 SASEGT. The CDR3 totals 15 residues. CDR3 region: CASSEAPGRAGELFF. Here the CDR3 DNA reads TGTGCCAGCAGTGAAGCGCCGGGAAGGGCCGGGGAGCTGTTTTTT.

The CDR3 region has the DNA TGTGCCAGCAGCTTAACGGGTCGCTTAGGGCCGATTAGCACAGATACGCAGTATTTT. As protein: CASSLTGRLGPISTDTQYF. The V and J genes are TRBV7-3 and TRBJ2-3, with D unresolved. Germline loops: CDR1 SGHTA, CDR2 FQGTGA. The CDR3 consists of 19 residues. V dropped 0 bases and J dropped 0 bases, with 19 bases sitting between them.

The J gene is TRBJ2-3, the V gene TRBV7-8, with D possibly being TRBD2 (6 bases). This CDR3 spans 15 amino acids. From germline, CDR1 is SGHVS and CDR2 FQNEAQ. Trimming removed 2 bases at V and 0 bases at J, with 9 bases between. The CDR3 sequence: CASSLLGGSTDTQYF. The CDR3 nucleotides read TGTGCCAGCAGCTTATTGGGGGGTAGCACAGATACGCAGTATTTT.

This chain uses TRBV28 with TRBJ2-7; tentatively, D is TRBD1 or TRBD2 (5 bases each). V was trimmed by 6 bases and J by 5 bases, leaving 11 bases between them. Germline V gene data show CDR1 as MDHEN and CDR2 as SYDVKM. This CDR3 contains 12 residues. The CDR3 region has the DNA TGTGCCAGCAGCCAATGGGGGAACGAGCAGTACTTC. Translation: CASSQWGNEQYF.

The chain carries TRBV5-4 and TRBJ2-7, with 7 bases lining up with TRBD1. With 9 bases clipped from V and 0 bases from J, the junction kept 9 bases outside the gene matches. The CDR3 totals 14 residues. Germline lookup yields CDR1 SGHNT and CDR2 YYREEE (reference sequence). The CDR3 DNA sequence: TGTGCCACCAAGACCGGGACAGACTCCTACGAGCAGTACTTC. Protein sequence: CATKTGTDSYEQYF.

The gene calls are TRBV7-9 and TRBJ2-1, with D perhaps TRBD1 or TRBD2 (5 bases each). The germline V gene encodes CDR1 SEHNR and CDR2 FQNEAQ (reference sequence). The CDR3 sequence is 15 residues long. Trimming removed 5 bases at V and 10 bases at J, with 21 bases between. The DNA of the CDR3 is TGTGCCAGCAGCCCCGGGACCCCCAGCTTAGGCGAGCAGTTCTTC. This codes for CASSPGTPSLGEQFF.

The rearrangement links TRBV7-9 to TRBJ2-1; 7 nucleotides match TRBD1. V lost 0 bases, J lost 6 bases, and 8 bases stayed unmatched. The CDR3 contains 16 residues. Looked up from germline, CDR1 is SEHNR and CDR2 is FQNEAQ (reference sequence). The CDR3 DNA is TGTGCCAGCAGCTTAGCGGGCAGGGGGTACGTCAATGAGCAGTTCTTC. It yields the protein CASSLAGRGYVNEQFF.

The rearrangement joins TRBV14 to TRBJ2-2; TRBD1 might be the D (5 bases). Germline CDR1 is SGHDN and CDR2 is FVKESK. The CDR3 sequence is 14 residues long. V lost 0 bases and J lost 6, with 8 bases in between. CDR3: CASSQDAGPGELFF. CDR3 bases: TGTGCCAGCAGCCAAGATGCAGGGCCCGGGGAGCTGTTTTTT.

The gene calls are TRBV28 and TRBJ2-1, with unresolved D. This CDR3 spans 16 amino acids. V lost 6 bases and J lost 0, with 15 bases in between. Germline CDR1 and CDR2: MDHEN and SYDVKM. CDR3 nucleotide sequence: TGTGCCAGCAGACGATACGGCCCGAGCTCCTACAATGAGCAGTTCTTC. It is translated as CASRRYGPSSYNEQFF.

V usage is TRBV14 and J usage is TRBJ2-7; TRBD2 is a possible D gene (5 bases). The germline V gene encodes CDR1 SGHDN and CDR2 FVKESK. Trimming removed 8 bases from V and 2 bases from J, with 13 bases in between. This CDR3 has 13 amino acids. The CDR3 reads CASSRLEAYEQYF. The DNA for the CDR3 is TGTGCCAGCTCCCGGCTGGAGGCCTACGAGCAGTACTTC.

The chain couples TRBV6-5 to TRBJ2-3, with D maybe TRBD1 (6 bases). Germline loops: CDR1 MNHEY, CDR2 SVGAGI. The CDR3 totals 16 residues. V gave up 4 bases and J gave up 3 bases, with 17 bases separating them. CDR3 region: CASSSTGWEGTDTQYF. CDR3 DNA sequence: TGTGCCAGCAGTTCGACAGGTTGGGAAGGGACAGATACGCAGTATTTT.

The CDR3 region is CASSYSRKDGNEQFF. As DNA, the CDR3 is TGTGCCAGCAGTTACTCGCGAAAGGACGGGAATGAGCAGTTCTTC. This sequence joins TRBV6-6 and TRBJ2-1; D ambiguous. Trimming took off 0 bases at V and 7 bases at J, with 13 bases between the two ends. This CDR3 is built from 15 residues. The germline gives CDR1 MNHNY, CDR2 SVGAGI (reference sequence).

V and J are TRBV30 and TRBJ2-7; TRBD1 matches 9 bases. V trimming: 1 base; J trimming: 2 bases; junction bases outside the gene matches: 6. This CDR3 region has 15 residues. Germline CDR1 reads GTSNPN; CDR2 reads SVGIG (reference sequence). The CDR3 nucleotides are TGTGCCTGGAGTGAAACGGGACAGGGCCCCTACGAGCAGTACTTC. Translated: CAWSETGQGPYEQYF. Full variable domain (rest looked up from reference TRBV30 and TRBJ2-7): SQTIHQWPATLVQPVGSPLSLECTVEGTSNPNLYWYRQAAGRGLQLLFYSVGIGQISSEVPQNLSASRPQDRQFILSSKKLLLSDSGFYLCAWSETGQGPYEQYFGPGTRLTVT.

CDR3 coding DNA: TGTGCCAGCAGTTCCAGGTCGGTCGAGCAGTACTTC. Translating it yields CASSSRSVEQYF. J is TRBJ2-7 and V is TRBV28, with D uncertain. V lost 4 bases, J lost 6 bases, and 10 bases lay in between. CDR3 length equals 12 residues. The V gene's germline CDR1 is MDHEN and CDR2 SYDVKM. The full variable domain, in which reference TRBV28 and TRBJ2-7 provide the parts outside the CDR3, is DVKVTQSSRYLVKRTGEKVFLECVQDMDHENMFWYRQDPGLGLRLIYFSYDVKMKEKGDIPEGYSVSREKKERFSLILESASTNQTSMYLCASSSRSVEQYFGPGTRLTVT.

The chain carries TRBV14 and TRBJ2-2; D is unclear. The CDR3 covers 15 residues. V shed 0 bases and J shed 1 base, with 6 bases lying between them. Germline CDR1 reads SGHDN; CDR2 reads FVKESK. The DNA for the CDR3 is TGTGCCAGCAGCCAAGATTGGCAGAACACCGGGGAGCTGTTTTTT. This gives the protein CASSQDWQNTGELFF.

This clone was picked up one time. The gene calls are TRBV18 and TRBJ2-7; D gene uncertain. V was trimmed by 1 base and J by 5 bases, leaving 15 bases between them. Per the germline V gene, CDR1 is KGHSH and CDR2 is LQKENI. CDR3 length: 15 amino acids. The CDR3: CASSPRGASVHEQYF. In DNA form, the CDR3 reads TGTGCCAGCTCACCACGAGGCGCAAGCGTACACGAGCAGTACTTC.